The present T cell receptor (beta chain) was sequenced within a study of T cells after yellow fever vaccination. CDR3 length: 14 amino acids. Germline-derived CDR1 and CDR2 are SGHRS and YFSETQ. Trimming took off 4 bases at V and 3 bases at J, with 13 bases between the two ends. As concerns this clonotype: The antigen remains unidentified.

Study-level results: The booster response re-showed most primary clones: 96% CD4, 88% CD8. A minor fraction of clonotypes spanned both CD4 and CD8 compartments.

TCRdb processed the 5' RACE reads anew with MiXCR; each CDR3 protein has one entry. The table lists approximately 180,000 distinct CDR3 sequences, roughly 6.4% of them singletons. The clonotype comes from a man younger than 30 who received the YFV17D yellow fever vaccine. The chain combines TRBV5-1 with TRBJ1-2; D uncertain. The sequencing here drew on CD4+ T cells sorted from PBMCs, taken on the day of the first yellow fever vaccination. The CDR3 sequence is CASSREGGDYGYTF. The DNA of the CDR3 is TGCGCCAGCAGCCGGGAGGGAGGCGACTATGGCTACACCTTC.